What follows is one T cell receptor (beta chain) and its context. The antigen remains undetermined. The CDR3 runs to 14 residues. Germline V lookup: CDR1 LNHDA, CDR2 SQIVND (reference sequence). Unmatched junction bases numbered 4, after V lost 4 bases and J lost 2 bases. Healthy bone marrow donors made up the donor group. 13 Jbeta primers and 60 Vbeta primers were used for the PCR. In the authors' methods: Unique TCR beta chains totaled approximately 83 million in a later count, with roughly 11 million of them shared. Here immunoSEQ multiplex PCR was the method, and the copy in TCRdb shows in-frame clones only, minus some. V and J calls and clone size follow that table, whereas D and trimming were derived from the DNA. Found here are around 250,000 clones, 85% to 95% of them singletons; the top ten hold about 1.5%. These data originate in a study of cytomegalovirus exposure and HLA in healthy donors. Study-level findings and limits: As a later analysis revealed, most CMV-associated TCR beta chains appeared HLA-restricted. Some highly shared sequence variants likely arose as a pipeline artifact.

Sequenced material: PBMCs. The sequence was obtained from a girl aged 2-15 years in good health and CMV-seronegative. V gene TRBV19 combines with J gene TRBJ2-5, with 7 bases identical to TRBD2. The CDR3 here is CASSSGGGQETQYF. CDR3 DNA sequence: TGTGCCAGTAGTAGTGGGGGGGGACAAGAGACCCAGTACTTC.